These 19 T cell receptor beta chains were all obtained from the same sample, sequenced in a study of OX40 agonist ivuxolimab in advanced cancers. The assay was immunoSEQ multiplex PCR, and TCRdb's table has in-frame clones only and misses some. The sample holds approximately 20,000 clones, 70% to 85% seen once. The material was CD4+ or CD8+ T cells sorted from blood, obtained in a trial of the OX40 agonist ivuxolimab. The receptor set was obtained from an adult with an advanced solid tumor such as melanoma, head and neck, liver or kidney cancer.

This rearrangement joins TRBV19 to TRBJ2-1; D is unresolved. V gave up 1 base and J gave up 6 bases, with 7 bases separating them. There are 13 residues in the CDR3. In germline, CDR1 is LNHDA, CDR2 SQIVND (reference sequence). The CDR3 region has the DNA TGTGCCAGTAGTATAGGCAGCTCCAATGAGCAGTTCTTC. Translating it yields CASSIGSSNEQFF.

The DNA for the CDR3 is TGTGCCAGCACCCTAACACCATCCTACGAGCAGTACTTC. It specifies CASTLTPSYEQYF. This chain uses TRBV6-6 with TRBJ2-7, with unresolved D. Germline assignment: CDR1 MNHNY and CDR2 SVGAGI (reference sequence). Trimming took off 7 bases at V and 1 base at J, with 11 bases between the two ends. This CDR3 has 13 residues.

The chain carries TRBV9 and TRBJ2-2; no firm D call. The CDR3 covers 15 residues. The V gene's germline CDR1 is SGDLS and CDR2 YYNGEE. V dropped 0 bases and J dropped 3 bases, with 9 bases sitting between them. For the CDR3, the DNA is TGTGCCAGCAGCGTAGGTAACAGCTACACCGGGGAGCTGTTTTTT. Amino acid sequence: CASSVGNSYTGELFF.

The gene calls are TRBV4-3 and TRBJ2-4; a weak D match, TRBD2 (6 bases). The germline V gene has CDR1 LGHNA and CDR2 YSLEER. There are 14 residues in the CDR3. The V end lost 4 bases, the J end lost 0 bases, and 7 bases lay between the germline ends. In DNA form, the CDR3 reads TGCGCCAGCAGCCCGGGAGTAGCCAAAAACATTCAGTACTTC. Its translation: CASSPGVAKNIQYF.

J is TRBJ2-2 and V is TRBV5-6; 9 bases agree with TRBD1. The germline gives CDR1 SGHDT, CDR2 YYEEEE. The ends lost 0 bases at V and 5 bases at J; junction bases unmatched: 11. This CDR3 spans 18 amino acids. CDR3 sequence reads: CASSLVGSGQGETGELFF. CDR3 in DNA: TGTGCCAGCAGCTTGGTAGGATCGGGACAGGGTGAGACCGGGGAGCTGTTTTTT.

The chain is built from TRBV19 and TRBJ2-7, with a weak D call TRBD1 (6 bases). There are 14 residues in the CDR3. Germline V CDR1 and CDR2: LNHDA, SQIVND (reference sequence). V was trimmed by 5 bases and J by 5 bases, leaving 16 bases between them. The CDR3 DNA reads TGTGCCAGTAGTTTTGGGACATTGTCCGACGAGCAGTACTTC. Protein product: CASSFGTLSDEQYF.

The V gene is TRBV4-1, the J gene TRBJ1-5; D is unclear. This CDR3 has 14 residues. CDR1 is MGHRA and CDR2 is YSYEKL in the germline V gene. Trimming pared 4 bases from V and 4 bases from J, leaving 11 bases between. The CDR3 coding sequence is TGCGCCAGCAGCCCGGACCCCCAAAATCAGCCCCAGCATTTT. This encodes CASSPDPQNQPQHF.

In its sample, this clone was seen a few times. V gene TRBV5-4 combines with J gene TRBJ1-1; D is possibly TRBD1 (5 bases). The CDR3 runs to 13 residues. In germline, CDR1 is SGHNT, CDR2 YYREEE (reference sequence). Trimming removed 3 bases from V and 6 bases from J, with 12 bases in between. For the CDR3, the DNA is TGTGCCAGCAGCTCCGGGGGAGGATCTGAAGCTTTCTTT. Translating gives CASSSGGGSEAFF.

The chain's CDR3 is CASSQEGYSTGELFF. The CDR3 nucleotides are TGTGCCAGCAGCCAAGAGGGCTATTCCACCGGGGAGCTGTTTTTT. The chain joins TRBV4-2 to TRBJ2-2; D unresolved. CDR1 and CDR2 from the germline V gene are LGHNA and YNFKEQ. V lost 0 bases and J lost 4, with 9 bases in between. This CDR3 region has 15 residues.

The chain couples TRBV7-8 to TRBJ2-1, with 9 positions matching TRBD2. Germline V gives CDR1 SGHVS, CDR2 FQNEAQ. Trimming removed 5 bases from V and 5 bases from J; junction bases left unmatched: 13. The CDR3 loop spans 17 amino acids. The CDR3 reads CASSPWGSGGLNNEQFF. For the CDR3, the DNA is TGTGCCAGCAGCCCCTGGGGTAGCGGGGGACTAAACAATGAGCAGTTCTTC.

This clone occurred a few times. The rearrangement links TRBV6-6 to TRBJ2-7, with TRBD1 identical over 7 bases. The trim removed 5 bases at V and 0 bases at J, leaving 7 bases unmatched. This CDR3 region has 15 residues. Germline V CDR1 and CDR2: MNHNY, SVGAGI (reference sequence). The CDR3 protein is CASSVQGWNSYEQYF. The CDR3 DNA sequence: TGTGCCAGCAGTGTACAGGGGTGGAACTCCTACGAGCAGTACTTC.

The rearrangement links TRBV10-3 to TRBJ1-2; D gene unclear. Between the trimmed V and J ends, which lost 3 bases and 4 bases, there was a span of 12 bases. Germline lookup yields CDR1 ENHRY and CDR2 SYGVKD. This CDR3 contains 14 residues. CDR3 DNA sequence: TGTGCCATCAGTGAAGGAGGGCCCACCTATGGCTACACCTTC. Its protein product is CAISEGGPTYGYTF.

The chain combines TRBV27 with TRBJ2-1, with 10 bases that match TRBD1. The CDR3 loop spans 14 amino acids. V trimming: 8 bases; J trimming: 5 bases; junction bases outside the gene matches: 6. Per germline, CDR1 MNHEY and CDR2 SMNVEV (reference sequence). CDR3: CASSQGQGNNEQFF. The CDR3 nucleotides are TGTGCCAGCTCCCAGGGACAGGGGAACAATGAGCAGTTCTTC.

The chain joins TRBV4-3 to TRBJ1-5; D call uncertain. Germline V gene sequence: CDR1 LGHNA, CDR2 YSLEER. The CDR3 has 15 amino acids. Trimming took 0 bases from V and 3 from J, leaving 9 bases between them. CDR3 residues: CASSQDPDVNQPQHF. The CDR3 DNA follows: TGCGCCAGCAGCCAAGATCCGGACGTCAATCAGCCCCAGCATTTT.

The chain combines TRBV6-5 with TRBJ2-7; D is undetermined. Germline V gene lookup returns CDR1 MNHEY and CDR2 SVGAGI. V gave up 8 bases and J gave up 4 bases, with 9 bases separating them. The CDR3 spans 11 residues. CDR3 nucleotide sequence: TGTGCCAGCGGGGATTCGTACGAGCAGTACTTC. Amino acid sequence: CASGDSYEQYF.

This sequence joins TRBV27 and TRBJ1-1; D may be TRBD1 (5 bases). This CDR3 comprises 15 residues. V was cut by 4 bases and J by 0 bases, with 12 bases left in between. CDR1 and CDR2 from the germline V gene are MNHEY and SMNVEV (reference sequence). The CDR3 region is CASSSLTDMNTEAFF. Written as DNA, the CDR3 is TGTGCCAGCAGTTCATTGACAGATATGAACACTGAAGCTTTCTTT.

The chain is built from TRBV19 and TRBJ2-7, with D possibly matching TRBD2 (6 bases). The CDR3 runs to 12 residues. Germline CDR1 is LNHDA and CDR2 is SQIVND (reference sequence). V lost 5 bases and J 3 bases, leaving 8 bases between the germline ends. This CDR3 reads CASSPGSYEQYF. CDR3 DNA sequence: TGTGCCAGTAGTCCCGGGAGCTACGAGCAGTACTTC.

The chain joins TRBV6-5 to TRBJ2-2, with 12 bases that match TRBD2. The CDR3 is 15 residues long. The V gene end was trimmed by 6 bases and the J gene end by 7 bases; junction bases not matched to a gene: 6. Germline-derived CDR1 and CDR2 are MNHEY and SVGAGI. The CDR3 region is CASSPTSGGGGELFF. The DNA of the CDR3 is TGTGCCAGCAGCCCGACTAGCGGGGGTGGCGGGGAGCTGTTTTTT.

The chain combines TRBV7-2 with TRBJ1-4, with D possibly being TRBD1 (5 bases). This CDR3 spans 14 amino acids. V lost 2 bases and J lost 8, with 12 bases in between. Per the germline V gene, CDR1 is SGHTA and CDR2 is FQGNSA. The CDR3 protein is CASSLQEGWEKLFF. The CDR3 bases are TGTGCCAGCAGCTTACAGGAGGGGTGGGAAAAACTGTTTTTT.